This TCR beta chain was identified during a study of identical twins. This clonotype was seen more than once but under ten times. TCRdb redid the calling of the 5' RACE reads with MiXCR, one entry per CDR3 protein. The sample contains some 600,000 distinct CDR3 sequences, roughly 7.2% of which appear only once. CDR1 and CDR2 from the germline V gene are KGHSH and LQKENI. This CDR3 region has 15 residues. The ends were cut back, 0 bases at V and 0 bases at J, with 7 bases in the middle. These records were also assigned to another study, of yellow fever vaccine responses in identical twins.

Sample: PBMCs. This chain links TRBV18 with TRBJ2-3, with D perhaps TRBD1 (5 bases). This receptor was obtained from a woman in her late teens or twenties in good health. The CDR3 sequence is CASSPPGLSTDTQYF. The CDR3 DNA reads TGTGCCAGCTCACCACCGGGGCTCAGCACAGATACGCAGTATTTT.